This T cell receptor beta chain was profiled in a study of a mutant IDH1 vaccine in newly diagnosed glioma. The overall study: Beginning 4-6 weeks after radiotherapy alone, or with temozolomide cycles, vaccination took place. Study conclusions and caveats: Patients mounted vaccine-induced immune responses in just over 90% of cases.

Profiled with immunoSEQ multiplex PCR; TCRdb holds only in-frame clones, not every one. The table has 60,000 or so clones, less than 90% seen once. A single count supports this clone. The antigen is not known. The CDR3 spans 13 residues. The ends were cut back, 8 bases at V and 4 bases at J, with 14 bases in the middle. Germline lookup yields CDR1 KGHSH and CDR2 LQKENI. The sample's time point: week 35, safety follow-up. The content of each vaccine dose was 300 ug of mutant IDH1 20-mer peptide, and topical imiquimod accompanied it. The input for sequencing was PBMCs, taken from a glioma patient whose treatment included an IDH1 peptide vaccine. The V and J genes are TRBV18 and TRBJ1-1; possible D gene TRBD1, 6 bases. The clonotype was recovered from a man under 40 with glioma. CDR3 protein: CASPTGMGTEAFF. CDR3 nucleotides: TGTGCCAGCCCAACAGGGATGGGCACTGAAGCTTTCTTT.